This TCR beta chain appears in the sequencing data of a study of blood T cell repertoires in COVID-19. V shed 2 bases and J shed 1 base, with 12 bases lying between them. Germline V CDR1 and CDR2: SGHDN, FVKESK. The CDR3 is 15 residues long. Original data processing: By means of reference gene primer amplification, nucleated cell counts were estimated. Sequencing used immunoSEQ multiplex PCR; TCRdb keeps in-frame clones, though not all of them. For V, J and clone size, that table is used; D and trimming come from the DNA. Counted here are some 250,000 clones, approximately 83% occurring once; the ten biggest clones make up around 4.4%.

The sample was peripheral blood. The genes are TRBV14 and TRBJ2-7; D might be TRBD1 (5 bases). This receptor was obtained from a man in his fifties or sixties with active or convalescent COVID-19. CDR3 region: CASSQTWGGSYEQYF. The CDR3 region has the DNA TGTGCCAGCAGCCAAACTTGGGGCGGATCCTACGAGCAGTACTTC.